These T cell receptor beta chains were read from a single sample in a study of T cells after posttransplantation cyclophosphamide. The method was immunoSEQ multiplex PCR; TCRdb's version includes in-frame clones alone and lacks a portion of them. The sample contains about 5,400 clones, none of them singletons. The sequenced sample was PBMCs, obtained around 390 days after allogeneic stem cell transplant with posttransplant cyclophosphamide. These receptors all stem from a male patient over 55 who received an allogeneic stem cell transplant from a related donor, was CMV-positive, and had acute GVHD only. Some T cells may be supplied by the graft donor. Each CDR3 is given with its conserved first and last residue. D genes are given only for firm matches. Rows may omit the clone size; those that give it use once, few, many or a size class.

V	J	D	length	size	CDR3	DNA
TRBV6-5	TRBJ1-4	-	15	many	CASSYRAGQNEKLFF	TGTGCCAGCAGTTACCGGGCAGGACAAAATGAAAAACTGTTTTTT
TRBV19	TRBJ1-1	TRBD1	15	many	CASRKLGQGATEAFF	TGTGCCAGTAGGAAATTGGGACAGGGGGCAACTGAAGCTTTCTTT
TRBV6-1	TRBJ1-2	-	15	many	CASSGRQEDSYGYTF	TGTGCCAGCAGTGGCCGACAGGAGGACTCCTATGGCTACACCTTC
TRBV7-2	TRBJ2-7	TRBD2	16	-	CASSSERKSSGGEQYF	TGTGCCAGCAGCTCAGAACGGAAGTCTAGCGGGGGGGAGCAGTACTTC
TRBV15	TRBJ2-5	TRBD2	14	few	CATSRKAGQETQYF	TGTGCCACCAGCAGAAAAGCGGGGCAAGAGACCCAGTACTTC
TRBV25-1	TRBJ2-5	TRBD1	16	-	CASIPSGQGYQETQYF	TGTGCCAGCATACCCTCCGGACAGGGTTACCAAGAGACCCAGTACTTC
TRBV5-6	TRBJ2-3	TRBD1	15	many	CASSFGRQGRNTQYF	TGTGCCAGCAGCTTTGGTAGACAGGGGAGGAATACGCAGTATTTT
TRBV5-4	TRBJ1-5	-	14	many	CASSLNPGNQPQHF	TGTGCCAGCAGCTTGAATCCGGGGAATCAGCCCCAGCATTTT
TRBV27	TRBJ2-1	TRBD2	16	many	CASSLFRTSGNNEQFF	TGTGCCAGCAGTTTATTTCGGACTAGCGGGAACAATGAGCAGTTCTTC
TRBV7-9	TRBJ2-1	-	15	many	CASSPRGNSYNEQFF	TGTGCCAGCAGCCCCCGGGGGAACTCCTACAATGAGCAGTTCTTC
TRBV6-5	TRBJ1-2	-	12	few	CATSPEPYGYTF	TGTGCCACCTCCCCAGAACCTTATGGCTACACCTTC
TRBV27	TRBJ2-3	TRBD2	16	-	CASSLLASGGADTQYF	TGTGCCAGCAGTTTATTGGCTAGCGGGGGGGCAGATACGCAGTATTTT
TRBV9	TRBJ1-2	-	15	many	CASSPRGGANYGYTF	TGTGCCAGCAGCCCGAGGGGGGGGGCTAACTATGGCTACACCTTC
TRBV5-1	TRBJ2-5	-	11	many	CASSLRETQYF	TGCGCCAGCAGCTTGCGAGAGACCCAGTACTTC
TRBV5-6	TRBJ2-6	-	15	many	CASSPGPSGANVLTF	TGTGCCAGCAGCCCTGGGCCCTCTGGGGCCAACGTCCTGACTTTC
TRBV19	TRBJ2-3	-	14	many	CASKRTELTDTQYF	TGTGCCAGTAAAAGGACAGAACTCACAGATACGCAGTATTTT
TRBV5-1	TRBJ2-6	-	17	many	CASSLSSLLGGANVLTF	TGCGCCAGCAGCTTGAGTAGTTTATTGGGCGGGGCCAACGTCCTGACTTTC
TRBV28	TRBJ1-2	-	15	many	CASSLVGSGFRGYTF	TGTGCCAGCAGTTTAGTCGGATCGGGTTTTAGGGGCTACACCTTC
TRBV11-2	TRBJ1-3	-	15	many	CASSLYSSSGNTIYF	TGTGCCAGCAGCCTATACAGTTCCTCTGGAAACACCATATATTTT
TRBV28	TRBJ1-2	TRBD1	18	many	CASSLPSRDRGLLDGYTF	TGTGCCAGCAGTTTACCAAGCCGGGACAGGGGGTTGTTGGATGGCTACACCTTC
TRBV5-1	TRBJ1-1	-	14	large	CASSLGEGWTEAFF	TGCGCCAGCAGCTTGGGTGAGGGTTGGACTGAAGCTTTCTTT
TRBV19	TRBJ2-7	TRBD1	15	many	CASTPDRGFPYEQYF	TGTGCCAGTACGCCCGACAGGGGCTTCCCCTACGAGCAGTACTTC
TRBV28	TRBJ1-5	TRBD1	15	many	CASSSLTGGNQPQHF	TGTGCCAGCAGTTCCCTGACAGGGGGCAATCAGCCCCAGCATTTT
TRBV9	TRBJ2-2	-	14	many	CASSKIGGAGELFF	TGTGCCAGCAGCAAAATAGGGGGGGCCGGGGAGCTGTTTTTT
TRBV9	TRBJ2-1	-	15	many	CASSVGDSLGNEQFF	TGTGCCAGCAGCGTAGGGGACTCCCTTGGGAATGAGCAGTTCTTC
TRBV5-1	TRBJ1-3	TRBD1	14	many	CASSWTGGLNTIYF	TGCGCCAGCAGCTGGACAGGGGGTTTAAACACCATATATTTT
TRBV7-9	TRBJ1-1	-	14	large	CASSPLGGGTEAFF	TGTGCCAGCAGCCCTTTGGGGGGAGGCACTGAAGCTTTCTTT
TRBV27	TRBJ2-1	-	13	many	CASRAQAYNEQFF	TGTGCCAGCAGGGCACAAGCGTATAATGAGCAGTTCTTC
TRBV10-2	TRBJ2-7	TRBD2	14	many	CATRGLAGENEQYF	TGCGCCACCCGTGGACTAGCGGGGGAGAACGAGCAGTACTTC
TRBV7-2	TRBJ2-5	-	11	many	CASSFSETQYF	TGTGCCAGCAGCTTTAGTGAGACCCAGTACTTC
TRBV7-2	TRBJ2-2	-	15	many	CASSLPGANTGELFF	TGTGCCAGCAGCCTACCCGGGGCGAACACCGGGGAGCTGTTTTTT
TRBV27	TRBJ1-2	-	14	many	CASSLSGAVYGYTF	TGTGCCAGCAGTTTATCTGGGGCAGTCTATGGCTACACCTTC
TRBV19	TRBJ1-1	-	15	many	CASSIRSGGNTEAFF	TGTGCCAGTAGTATACGGTCGGGGGGGAACACTGAAGCTTTCTTT
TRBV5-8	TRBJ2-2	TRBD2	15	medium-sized	CASTPSGGRTGELFF	TGTGCCAGCACCCCTAGCGGGGGGAGGACCGGGGAGCTGTTTTTT
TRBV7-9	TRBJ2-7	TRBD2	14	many	CASSLIAGGTEQYF	TGTGCCAGCAGCTTAATAGCGGGAGGGACCGAGCAGTACTTC
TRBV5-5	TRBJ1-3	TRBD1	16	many	CASSSIPTGSGNTIYF	TGTGCCAGCAGCTCCATACCGACAGGGTCTGGAAACACCATATATTTT
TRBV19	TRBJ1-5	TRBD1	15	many	CASSFMGQENQPQHF	TGTGCCAGTAGTTTTATGGGACAGGAGAATCAGCCCCAGCATTTT
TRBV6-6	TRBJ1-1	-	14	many	CASSLLGGGTEAFF	TGTGCCAGCAGCCTCTTGGGGGGAGGAACTGAAGCTTTCTTT
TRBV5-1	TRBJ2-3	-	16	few	CASSLSGTTSTDTQYF	TGCGCCAGCAGCTTATCCGGGACAACAAGCACAGATACGCAGTATTTT
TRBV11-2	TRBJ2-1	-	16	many	CASSLGAGATYNEQFF	TGTGCCAGCAGCTTAGGGGCGGGGGCCACCTACAATGAGCAGTTCTTC
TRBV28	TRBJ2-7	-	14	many	CASRGAGYNYEQYF	TGTGCCAGCAGGGGCGCTGGGTATAACTACGAGCAGTACTTC
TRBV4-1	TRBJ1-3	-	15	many	CASSPGRGSGNTIYF	TGCGCCAGCAGCCCAGGACGGGGGTCTGGAAACACCATATATTTT
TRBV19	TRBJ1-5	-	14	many	CASSWREINQPQHF	TGTGCCAGTAGTTGGAGGGAGATAAATCAGCCCCAGCATTTT
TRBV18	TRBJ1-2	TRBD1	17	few	CASSPKAPQGNRDGYTF	TGTGCCAGCTCACCAAAGGCCCCACAGGGGAATAGGGATGGCTACACCTTC
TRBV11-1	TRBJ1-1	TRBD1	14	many	CASSPGQGATEAFF	TGTGCCAGCAGCCCGGGACAGGGGGCCACTGAAGCTTTCTTT
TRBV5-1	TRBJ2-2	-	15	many	CASSLVSDIGGELFF	TGCGCCAGCAGCTTGGTGTCAGATATTGGCGGGGAGCTGTTTTTT
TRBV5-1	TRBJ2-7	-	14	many	CASSLADYSYEQYF	TGCGCCAGCAGCTTGGCCGACTACTCCTACGAGCAGTACTTC
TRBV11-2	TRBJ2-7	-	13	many	CASSLTPAYEQYF	TGTGCCAGCAGCTTAACTCCCGCCTACGAGCAGTACTTC
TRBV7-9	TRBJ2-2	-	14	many	CASSRTGHTGELFF	TGTGCCAGCAGTCGAACAGGACATACCGGGGAGCTGTTTTTT
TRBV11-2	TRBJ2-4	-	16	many	CASSPPSFDWRDIQYF	TGTGCCAGCAGCCCCCCTTCGTTCGACTGGAGGGACATTCAGTACTTC
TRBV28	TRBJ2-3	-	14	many	CASSFVAGTDTQYF	TGTGCCAGCAGTTTTGTGGCGGGAACAGATACGCAGTATTTT
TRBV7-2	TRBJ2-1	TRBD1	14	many	CASSFSTGGNEQFF	TGTGCCAGCAGCTTCTCGACAGGGGGCAATGAGCAGTTCTTC